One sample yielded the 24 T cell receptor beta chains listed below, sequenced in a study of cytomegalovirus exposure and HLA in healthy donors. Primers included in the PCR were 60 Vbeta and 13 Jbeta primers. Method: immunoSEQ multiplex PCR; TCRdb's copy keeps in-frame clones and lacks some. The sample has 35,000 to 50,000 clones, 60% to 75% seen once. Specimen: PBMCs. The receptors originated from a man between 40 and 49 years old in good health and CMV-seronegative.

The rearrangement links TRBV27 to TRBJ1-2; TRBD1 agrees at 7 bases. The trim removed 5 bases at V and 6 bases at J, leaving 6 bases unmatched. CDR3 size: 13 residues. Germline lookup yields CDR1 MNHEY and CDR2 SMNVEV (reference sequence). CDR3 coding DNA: TGTGCCAGCAGTCGGGACAGAGCTGATGGCTACACCTTC. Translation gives CASSRDRADGYTF.

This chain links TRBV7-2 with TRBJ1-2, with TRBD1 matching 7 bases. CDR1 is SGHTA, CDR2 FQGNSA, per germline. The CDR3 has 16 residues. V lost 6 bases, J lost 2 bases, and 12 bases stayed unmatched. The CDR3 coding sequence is TGTGCCAGCAGTTCAACCCCAGGGGGGACAAACTATGGCTACACCTTC. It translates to CASSSTPGGTNYGYTF.

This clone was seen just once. CDR3 in amino acids: CASSFDSYEQYF. CDR3 nucleotide sequence: TGTGCCAGCAGCTTCGACAGTTACGAGCAGTACTTC. The chain uses TRBV5-4 and TRBJ2-7; D perhaps matches TRBD1 (5 bases). The CDR3 length is 12 residues. Trimming cost V 2 bases and J 4 bases, with 7 bases left between them. CDR1 is SGHNT and CDR2 is YYREEE in the germline V gene (reference sequence).

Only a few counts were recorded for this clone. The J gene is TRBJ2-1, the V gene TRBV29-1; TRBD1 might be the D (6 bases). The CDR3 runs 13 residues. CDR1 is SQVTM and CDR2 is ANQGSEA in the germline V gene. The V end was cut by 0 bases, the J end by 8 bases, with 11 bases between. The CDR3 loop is CSVEEDRYDEQFF. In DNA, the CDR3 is TGCAGCGTTGAAGAAGACAGGTATGATGAGCAGTTCTTC.

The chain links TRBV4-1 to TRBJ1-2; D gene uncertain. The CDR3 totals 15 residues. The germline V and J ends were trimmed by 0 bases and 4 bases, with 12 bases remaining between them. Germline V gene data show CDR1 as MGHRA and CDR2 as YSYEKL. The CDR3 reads CASSQEDSEGYGYTF. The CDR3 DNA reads TGCGCCAGCAGCCAAGAAGATTCCGAGGGCTATGGCTACACCTTC.

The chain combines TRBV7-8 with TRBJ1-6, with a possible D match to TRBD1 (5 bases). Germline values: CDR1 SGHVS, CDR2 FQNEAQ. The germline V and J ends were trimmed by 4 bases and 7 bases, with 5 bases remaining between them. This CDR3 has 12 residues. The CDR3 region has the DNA TGTGCCAGCAGCTCAGGGAATTCACCCCTCCACTTT. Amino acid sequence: CASSSGNSPLHF.

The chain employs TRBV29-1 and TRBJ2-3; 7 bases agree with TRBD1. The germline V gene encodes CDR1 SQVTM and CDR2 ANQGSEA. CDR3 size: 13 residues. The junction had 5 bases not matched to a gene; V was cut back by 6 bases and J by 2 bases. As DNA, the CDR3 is TGCAGCGTAAGGGGGCAGGACACAGATACGCAGTATTTT. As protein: CSVRGQDTDTQYF.

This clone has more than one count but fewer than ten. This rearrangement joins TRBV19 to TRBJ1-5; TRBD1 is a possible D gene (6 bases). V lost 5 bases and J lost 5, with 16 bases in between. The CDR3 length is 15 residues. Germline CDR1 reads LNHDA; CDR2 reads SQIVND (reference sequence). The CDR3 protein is CASSSGQRGDQPQHF. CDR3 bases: TGTGCCAGTAGTTCTGGACAGCGGGGGGATCAGCCCCAGCATTTT.

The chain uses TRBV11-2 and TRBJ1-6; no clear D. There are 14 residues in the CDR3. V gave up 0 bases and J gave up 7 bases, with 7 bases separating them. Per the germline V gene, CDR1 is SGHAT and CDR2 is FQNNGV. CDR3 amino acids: CASSLEHTNSPLHF. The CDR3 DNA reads TGTGCCAGCAGCTTAGAACATACGAATTCACCCCTCCACTTT.

In DNA form, the CDR3 reads TGTGCCAGCAGTTACTCGGACAGGGGACTCTACAATGAGCAGTTCTTC. Translating gives CASSYSDRGLYNEQFF. The V call is TRBV6-6, the J call TRBJ2-1; 9 bases are shared with TRBD1. CDR3 length equals 16 residues. CDR1 and CDR2 from the germline V gene are MNHNY and SVGAGI (reference sequence). V shed 0 bases and J 3 bases; nucleotides not matched to a gene: 3.

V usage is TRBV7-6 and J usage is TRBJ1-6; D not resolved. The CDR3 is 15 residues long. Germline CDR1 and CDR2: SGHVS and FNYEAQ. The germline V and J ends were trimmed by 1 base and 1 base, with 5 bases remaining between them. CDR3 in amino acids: CASSLELSYNSPLHF. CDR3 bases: TGTGCCAGCAGCTTAGAGCTTTCCTATAATTCACCCCTCCACTTT.

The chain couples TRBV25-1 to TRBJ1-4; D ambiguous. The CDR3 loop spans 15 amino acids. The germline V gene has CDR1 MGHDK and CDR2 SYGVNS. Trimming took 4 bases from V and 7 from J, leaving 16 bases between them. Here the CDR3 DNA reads TGTGCCAGCAGTGGCAGCAGGATGGAAGGTGAAAAACTGTTTTTT. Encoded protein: CASSGSRMEGEKLFF.

CDR3 residues: CASTDRGETQYF. In DNA form, the CDR3 reads TGTGCCAGCACTGATAGGGGGGAGACCCAGTACTTC. This chain connects TRBV7-9 to TRBJ2-5; TRBD1 is a possible D gene (6 bases). The V end lost 7 bases, the J end lost 5 bases, and 11 bases lay between the germline ends. CDR1 and CDR2 from the germline V gene are SEHNR and FQNEAQ (reference sequence). The CDR3 totals 12 residues.

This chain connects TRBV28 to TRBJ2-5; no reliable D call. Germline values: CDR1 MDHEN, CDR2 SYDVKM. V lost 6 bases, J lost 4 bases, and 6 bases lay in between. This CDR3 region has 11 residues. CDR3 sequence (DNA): TGTGCCAGCAGCGTGGCAGAGACCCAGTACTTC. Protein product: CASSVAETQYF.

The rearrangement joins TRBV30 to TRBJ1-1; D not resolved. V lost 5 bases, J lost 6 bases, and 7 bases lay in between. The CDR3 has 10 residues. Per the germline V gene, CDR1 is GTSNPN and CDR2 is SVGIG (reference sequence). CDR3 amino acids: CAWERAEAFF. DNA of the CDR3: TGTGCCTGGGAAAGAGCTGAAGCTTTCTTT.

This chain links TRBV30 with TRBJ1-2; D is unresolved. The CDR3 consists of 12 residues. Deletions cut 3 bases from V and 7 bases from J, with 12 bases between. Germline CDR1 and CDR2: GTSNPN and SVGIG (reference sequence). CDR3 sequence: CAWSFTTGGYTF. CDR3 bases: TGTGCCTGGAGCTTTACGACGGGTGGCTACACCTTC.

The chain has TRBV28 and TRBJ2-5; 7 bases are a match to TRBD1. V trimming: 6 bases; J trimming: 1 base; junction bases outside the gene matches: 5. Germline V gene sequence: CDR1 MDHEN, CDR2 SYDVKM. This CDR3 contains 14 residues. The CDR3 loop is CASSTDRIQETQYF. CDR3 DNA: TGTGCCAGCAGCACGGACAGGATCCAAGAGACCCAGTACTTC.

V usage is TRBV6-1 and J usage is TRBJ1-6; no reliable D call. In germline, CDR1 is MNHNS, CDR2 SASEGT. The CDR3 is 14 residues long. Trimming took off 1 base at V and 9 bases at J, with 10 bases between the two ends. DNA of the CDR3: TGTGCCAGCAGTGAAGTTGGAGGTTCTTCACCCCTCCACTTT. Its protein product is CASSEVGGSSPLHF.

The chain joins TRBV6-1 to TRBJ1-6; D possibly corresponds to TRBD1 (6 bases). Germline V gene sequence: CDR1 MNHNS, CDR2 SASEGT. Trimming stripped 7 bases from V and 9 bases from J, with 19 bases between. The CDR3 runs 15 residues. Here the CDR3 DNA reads TGTGCCAGCACGGACAGCCCTTATTGGGCTTCACCCCTCCACTTT. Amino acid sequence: CASTDSPYWASPLHF.

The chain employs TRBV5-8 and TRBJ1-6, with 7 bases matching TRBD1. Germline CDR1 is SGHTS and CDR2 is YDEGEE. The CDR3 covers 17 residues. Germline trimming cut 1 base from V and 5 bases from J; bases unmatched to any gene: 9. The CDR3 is CASSLTWDSLNNSPLHF. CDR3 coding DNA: TGTGCCAGCAGCTTGACCTGGGACAGTCTGAATAATTCACCCCTCCACTTT.

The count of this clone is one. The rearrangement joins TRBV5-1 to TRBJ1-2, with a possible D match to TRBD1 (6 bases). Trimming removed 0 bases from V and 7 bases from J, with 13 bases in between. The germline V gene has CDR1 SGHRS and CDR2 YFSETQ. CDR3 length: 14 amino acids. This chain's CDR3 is CASSLVGGRRGYTF. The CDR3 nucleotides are TGCGCCAGCAGCTTGGTTGGGGGCCGTCGTGGCTACACCTTC.

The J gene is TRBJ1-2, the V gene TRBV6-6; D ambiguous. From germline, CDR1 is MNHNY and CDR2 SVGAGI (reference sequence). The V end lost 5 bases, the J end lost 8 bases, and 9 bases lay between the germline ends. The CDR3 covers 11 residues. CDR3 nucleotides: TGTGCCAGCAGTAACGAGAGGGGCTACACCTTC. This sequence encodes CASSNERGYTF.

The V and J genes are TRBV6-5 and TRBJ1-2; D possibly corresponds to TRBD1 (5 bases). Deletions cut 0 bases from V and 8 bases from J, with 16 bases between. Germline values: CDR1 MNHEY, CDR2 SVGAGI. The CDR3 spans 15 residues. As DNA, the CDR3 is TGTGCCAGCAGTTACTCTACAGGAAATCATGCGGGCTACACCTTC. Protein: CASSYSTGNHAGYTF.

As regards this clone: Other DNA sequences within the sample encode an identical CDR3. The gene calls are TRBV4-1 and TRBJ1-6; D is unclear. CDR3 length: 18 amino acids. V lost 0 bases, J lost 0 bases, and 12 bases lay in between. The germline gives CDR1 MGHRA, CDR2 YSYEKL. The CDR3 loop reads CASSQDPPGSSYNSPLHF. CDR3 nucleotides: TGCGCCAGCAGCCAAGACCCCCCCGGGAGCTCCTATAATTCACCCCTCCACTTT.